The rows below give T cell receptor beta chains drawn from one sample of a study of shared clonotypes between healthy human individuals. Profiled with immunoSEQ multiplex PCR; TCRdb holds only in-frame clones, not every one. The table lists some 2,100,000 clones, under 95% of them singletons, with about 1.8% in the top ten. Sequenced: naive CD8+ T cells from PBMCs. The source is a man aged 18 to 30 in good health. Some clones in this sample may be carry-over from other donors' samples. The CDR3 runs from the conserved cysteine through the conserved F or W. The order of the fields is D gene, J gene, V gene, CDR3 protein, CDR3 DNA. D genes are given only for firm matches.

>TRBD2|TRBJ2-3|TRBV29-1
CSVGRASGSADTQYF
TGCAGCGTTGGGAGGGCTAGCGGGAGTGCAGATACGCAGTATTTT
>.|TRBJ2-5|TRBV27
CASSLRLSRGETQYF
TGTGCCAGCAGTTTAAGACTGAGCCGGGGAGAGACCCAGTACTTC
>.|TRBJ2-3|TRBV28
CASSSPGREPTDTQYF
TGTGCCAGCAGTTCCCCGGGACGGGAGCCCACAGATACGCAGTATTTT
>.|TRBJ1-1|TRBV4-1
CASSQVVSNTEAFF
TGCGCCAGCAGCCAAGTTGTAAGTAACACTGAAGCTTTCTTT
>.|TRBJ1-2|TRBV19
CASSIIRDSGDYGYTF
TGTGCCAGTAGTATTATTCGCGACTCGGGGGACTATGGCTACACCTTC
>.|TRBJ2-7|TRBV28
CASSLSRAYGQYF
TGTGCCAGCAGTTTGAGCAGGGCCTACGGGCAGTACTTC
>.|TRBJ2-7|TRBV7-8
CASSPFIDYREQYF
TGTGCCAGCAGCCCCTTCATTGACTATCGCGAGCAGTACTTC
>TRBD2|TRBJ2-7|TRBV15
CATSSRISGSYEQYF
TGTGCCACCAGCAGCCGAATAAGCGGGAGTTACGAGCAGTACTTC
>.|TRBJ1-2|TRBV14
CASSQGQSYGYTF
TGTGCCAGCAGCCAAGGTCAAAGCTATGGCTACACCTTC
>.|TRBJ2-5|TRBV19
CASSNRFLGSQETQYF
TGTGCCAGTAGTAACCGCTTTCTAGGGTCACAAGAGACCCAGTACTTC
>TRBD1|TRBJ1-2|TRBV27
CASRTGTGGHGYTF
TGTGCCAGCAGAACCGGGACAGGGGGCCATGGCTACACCTTC
>.|TRBJ2-2|TRBV7-8
CASSLVGAGELFF
TGTGCCAGCAGCCTCGTTGGGGCCGGGGAGCTGTTTTTT
>.|TRBJ1-5|TRBV30
CAWSVRGVFDQPQHF
TGTGCCTGGAGTGTCCGGGGGGTTTTCGATCAGCCCCAGCATTTT